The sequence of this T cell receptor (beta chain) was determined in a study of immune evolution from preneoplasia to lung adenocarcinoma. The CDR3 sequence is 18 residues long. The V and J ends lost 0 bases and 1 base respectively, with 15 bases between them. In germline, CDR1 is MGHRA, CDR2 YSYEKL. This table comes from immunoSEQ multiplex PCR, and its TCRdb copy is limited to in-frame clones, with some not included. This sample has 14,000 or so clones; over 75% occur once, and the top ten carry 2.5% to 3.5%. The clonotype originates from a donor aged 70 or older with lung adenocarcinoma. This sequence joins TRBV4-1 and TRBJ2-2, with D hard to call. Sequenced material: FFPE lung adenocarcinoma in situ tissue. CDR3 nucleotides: TGCGCCAGCAGCCAAGATCGGACGGTCCTCTTGAACACCGGGGAGCTGTTTTTT. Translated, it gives CASSQDRTVLLNTGELFF.